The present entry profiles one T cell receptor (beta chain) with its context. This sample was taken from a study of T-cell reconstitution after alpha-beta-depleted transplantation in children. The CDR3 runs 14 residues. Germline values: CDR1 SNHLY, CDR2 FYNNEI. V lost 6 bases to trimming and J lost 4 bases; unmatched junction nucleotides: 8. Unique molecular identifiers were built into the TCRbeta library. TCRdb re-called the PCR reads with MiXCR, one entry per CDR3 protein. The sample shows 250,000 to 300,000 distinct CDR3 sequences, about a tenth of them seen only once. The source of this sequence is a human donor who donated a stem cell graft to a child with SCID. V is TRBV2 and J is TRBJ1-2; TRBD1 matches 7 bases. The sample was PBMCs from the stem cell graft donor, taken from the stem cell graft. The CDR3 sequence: CASRWTGESYGYTF. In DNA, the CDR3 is TGTGCCAGCAGGTGGACAGGTGAATCCTATGGCTACACCTTC.